This T cell receptor beta chain was found in a study of shared clonotypes between healthy human individuals. Study at large: Used for every donor were three CD4 naive, three CD4 memory, two CD8 naive and one CD8 memory plate.

Donors comprised only Caucasian adults living in Nashville, Tennessee. The CDR3 is 15 residues long. Trimming cost V 2 bases and J 10 bases, with 17 bases left between them. Germline V gene data show CDR1 as MDHEN and CDR2 as SYDVKM. Data came from immunoSEQ multiplex PCR; TCRdb stores just in-frame clones and leaves some out. The sample has approximately 2.1 million clones, approximately 95% seen once. Findings of the study overall: The sharing of about 5.3% of naive CD4 clonotypes was seen across a handful of donors.

As concerns this clone: Its antigen is not known.

The origin of this receptor is a man between 18 and 29 years old in good health. Some clones in this sample may be carry-over from other donors' samples. The specimen was naive CD4+ T cells from PBMCs. Stated subset: CD45RA+ positively selected. The gene calls are TRBV28 and TRBJ1-4, with D perhaps TRBD1 (5 bases). The CDR3 loop is CASSLRSAQGGKLFF. DNA of the CDR3: TGTGCCAGCAGTTTACGTTCCGCTCAGGGAGGAAAACTGTTTTTT.